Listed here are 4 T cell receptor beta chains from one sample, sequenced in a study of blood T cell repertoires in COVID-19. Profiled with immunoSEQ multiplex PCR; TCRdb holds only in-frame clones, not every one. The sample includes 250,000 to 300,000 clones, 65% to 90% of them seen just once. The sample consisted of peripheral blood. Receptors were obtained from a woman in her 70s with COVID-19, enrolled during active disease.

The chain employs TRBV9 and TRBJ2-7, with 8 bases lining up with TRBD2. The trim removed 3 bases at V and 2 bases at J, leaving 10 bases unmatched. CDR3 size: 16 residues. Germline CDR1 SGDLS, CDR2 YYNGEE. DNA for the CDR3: TGTGCCAGCAGCGCGACGGGGGGGCCTTTGCCCTACGAGCAGTACTTC. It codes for CASSATGGPLPYEQYF. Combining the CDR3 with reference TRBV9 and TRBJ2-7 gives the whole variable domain DSGVTQTPKHLITATGQRVTLRCSPRSGDLSVYWYQQSLDQGLQFLIQYYNGEERAKGNILERFSAQQFPDLHSELNLSSLELGDSALYFCASSATGGPLPYEQYFGPGTRLTVT.

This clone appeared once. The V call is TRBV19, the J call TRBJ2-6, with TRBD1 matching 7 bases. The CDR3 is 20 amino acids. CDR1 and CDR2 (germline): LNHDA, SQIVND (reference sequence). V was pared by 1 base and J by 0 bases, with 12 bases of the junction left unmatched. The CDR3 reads CASSIGHPGTAISGANVLTF. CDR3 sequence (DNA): TGTGCCAGTAGTATAGGCCACCCTGGGACAGCTATCTCTGGGGCCAACGTCCTGACTTTC.

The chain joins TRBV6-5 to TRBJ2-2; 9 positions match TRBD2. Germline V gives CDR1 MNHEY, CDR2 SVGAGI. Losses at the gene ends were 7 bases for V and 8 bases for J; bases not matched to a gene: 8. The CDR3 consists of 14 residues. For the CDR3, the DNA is TGTGCCAGCAAAGAGCGGGGGGTGGTAGGGGAGCTGTTTTTT. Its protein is CASKERGVVGELFF.

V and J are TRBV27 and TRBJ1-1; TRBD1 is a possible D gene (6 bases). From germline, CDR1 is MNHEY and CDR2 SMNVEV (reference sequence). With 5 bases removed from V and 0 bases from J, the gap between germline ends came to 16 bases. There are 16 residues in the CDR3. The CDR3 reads CASSPTRDTMNTEAFF. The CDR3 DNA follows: TGTGCCAGCAGTCCGACTCGGGACACTATGAACACTGAAGCTTTCTTT.